This T cell receptor (beta chain) was documented in a study of Ad26.COV2.S vaccination and SARS-CoV-2 variants. Overall study context: Into the muscle, Ad26.COV2.S was dosed once or twice, 56 days apart.

The assay was immunoSEQ multiplex PCR, and TCRdb's table has in-frame clones only and misses some. The table lists about 250,000 clones, around 88% of them singletons. Germline V CDR1 and CDR2: SNHLY, FYNNEI. The ends were cut back, 6 bases at V and 0 bases at J, with 15 bases in the middle. CDR3 size: 16 residues. Findings and caveats of the study: Reported findings describe substantial breadth in spike-specific CD8+ and CD4+ T cell responses following vaccination.

Documented treatment: roughly 19 received Ad26.COV2.S at low or high dose, single or two shots; about five received placebo; per-sample allocation not given. The samples date from day 63 after the first vaccine or placebo injection. Regarding this clone: Its antigen is still unknown.

The starting material was peripheral blood, obtained in a trial of Ad26.COV2.S vaccine versus placebo. J is TRBJ1-5 and V is TRBV2, with TRBD1 as a possible D gene (5 bases). The receptor comes from a person aged 18-60 years who received the Ad26.COV2.S COVID-19 vaccine or a placebo. CDR3 nucleotides: TGTGCCAGCAGGGCCCTGGGGGGGGATAGCAATCAGCCCCAGCATTTT. Its translation is CASRALGGDSNQPQHF.